Below, 28 T cell receptor beta chains from the same sample are listed, as sequenced in a study of control samples from healthy donors and cancer patients. TCRdb keeps only in-frame clones here, not all; method: immunoSEQ multiplex PCR. This table has roughly 180,000 clones, more than 85% appearing once. Sequenced sample: blood. These TCRs come from a middle-aged woman in good health.

The rearrangement joins TRBV7-9 to TRBJ1-2; tentatively, D is TRBD1 (6 bases). Germline V gene sequence: CDR1 SEHNR, CDR2 FQNEAQ (reference sequence). Trimming cost V 1 base and J 5 bases, with 17 bases left between them. The CDR3 contains 16 residues. The CDR3 reads CASSLEEGGRGYGYTF. CDR3 DNA sequence: TGTGCCAGCAGCTTAGAGGAGGGGGGGCGCGGTTATGGCTACACCTTC. Complete variable domain (other parts from reference TRBV7-9 and TRBJ1-2): DTGVSQNPRHKITKRGQNVTFRCDPISEHNRLYWYRQTLGQGPEFLTYFQNEAQLEKSRLLSDRFSAERPKGSFSTLEIQRTEQGDSAMYLCASSLEEGGRGYGYTFGSGTRLTVV.

The rearrangement uses TRBV19 and TRBJ2-7; TRBD1 matches at 8 bases. Per germline, CDR1 LNHDA and CDR2 SQIVND (reference sequence). The CDR3 has 14 amino acids. J lost 3 bases, V lost 7 bases, and 8 bases had no gene match. Written as DNA, the CDR3 is TGTGCCAGTAAGAAAGGACAGGGCGACTACGAGCAGTACTTC. It is translated as CASKKGQGDYEQYF.

This chain links TRBV6-5 with TRBJ1-6; D gene unclear. Germline-derived CDR1 and CDR2 are MNHEY and SVGAGI. Trimming stripped 4 bases from V and 3 bases from J, with 10 bases between. This CDR3 contains 15 residues. CDR3 in amino acids: CASSSTGVYNSPLHF. The CDR3 DNA sequence: TGTGCCAGCAGTTCCACTGGCGTCTATAATTCACCCCTCCACTTT.

V and J are TRBV28 and TRBJ2-1; TRBD2 aligns across 7 bases. Germline V CDR1 and CDR2: MDHEN, SYDVKM. CDR3 length equals 15 residues. Trimming removed 7 bases from V and 1 base from J; junction bases left unmatched: 7. The CDR3 DNA reads as TGTGCCAGCAACTCGGCGGGAGCTTCCTACAATGAGCAGTTCTTC. Its protein is CASNSAGASYNEQFF. The full variable domain, rest sourced from reference TRBV28 and TRBJ2-1, is DVKVTQSSRYLVKRTGEKVFLECVQDMDHENMFWYRQDPGLGLRLIYFSYDVKMKEKGDIPEGYSVSREKKERFSLILESASTNQTSMYLCASNSAGASYNEQFFGPGTRLTVL.

The chain joins TRBV5-4 to TRBJ2-1, with 10 bases matching TRBD2. J gave up 9 bases and V 4 bases, and 10 bases lay outside the gene matches. CDR3 length: 15 amino acids. Germline CDR1 and CDR2: SGHNT and YYREEE (reference sequence). The CDR3 coding sequence is TGTGCCAGCAGCCCGAGGGGGCTAGCGGGGGTTGAGCAGTTCTTC. Encoded protein: CASSPRGLAGVEQFF.

This sequence joins TRBV12-3 or TRBV12-4 and TRBJ1-1, with a tentative D call TRBD1 (6 bases). Trimming shortened V by 4 bases and J by 8 bases, and 11 bases separated the two germline ends. The CDR3 covers 12 residues. The CDR3 sequence: CASSSDRREAFF. The CDR3 DNA reads TGTGCCAGCAGTTCTGACAGGAGGGAAGCTTTCTTT.

The V gene is TRBV12-5, the J gene TRBJ1-2, with 9 nucleotides matching TRBD1. The V segment lost 2 bases and the J segment 2 bases; nucleotides outside the gene matches: 6. The CDR3 is made up of 16 amino acids. Germline V gene data show CDR1 as LGHNT and CDR2 as FRNRAP. CDR3 in amino acids: CASGLLPQGANYGYTF. CDR3 bases: TGTGCTAGTGGTTTGTTGCCACAGGGGGCGAACTATGGCTACACCTTC.

The chain couples TRBV5-1 to TRBJ1-4, with 11 bases identical to TRBD1. The CDR3 spans 16 residues. V was clipped by 4 bases and J by 3 bases; unmatched bases: 5. Germline assignment: CDR1 SGHRS and CDR2 YFSETQ. CDR3 protein: CASSSGTGGANEKLFF. The CDR3 DNA sequence: TGCGCCAGCAGCAGCGGGACAGGGGGAGCTAATGAAAAACTGTTTTTT. Based on the CDR3 plus reference TRBV5-1 and TRBJ1-4, the full variable domain is KAGVTQTPRYLIKTRGQQVTLSCSPISGHRSVSWYQQTPGQGLQFLFEYFSETQRNKGNFPGRFSGRQFSNSRSEMNVSTLELGDSALYLCASSSGTGGANEKLFFGSGTQLSVL.

V and J are TRBV11-1 and TRBJ2-2; D remains ambiguous. The germline V gene has CDR1 SGHAT and CDR2 FQDESV (reference sequence). The ends were cut back, 0 bases at V and 6 bases at J, with 8 bases in the middle. The CDR3 extends over 14 amino acids. The CDR3 region has the DNA TGTGCCAGCAGCTTAGCCCCAAGAGCCGGGGAGCTGTTTTTT. The encoded protein is CASSLAPRAGELFF.

The rearrangement joins TRBV7-9 to TRBJ1-1; TRBD1 might be the D (5 bases). The CDR3 consists of 14 residues. The germline CDR1 and CDR2 sequences are SEHNR and FQNEAQ (reference sequence). V lost 5 bases, J lost 6 bases, and 16 bases lay in between. The CDR3 loop is CASSRRIRDSEAFF. CDR3 bases: TGTGCCAGCAGCCGCAGGATCAGGGACTCTGAAGCTTTCTTT.

The J gene is TRBJ1-3, the V gene TRBV4-1; no clear D gene. V was pared by 2 bases and J by 0 bases, with 11 bases between. This CDR3 has 16 amino acids. CDR1 and CDR2 from the germline V gene are MGHRA and YSYEKL. DNA of the CDR3: TGCGCCAGCAGCCAAAACTCGGGGTTCTCTGGAAACACCATATATTTT. Its protein product is CASSQNSGFSGNTIYF.

The rearrangement uses TRBV13 and TRBJ2-1; TRBD2 matches at 8 bases. The V gene end was trimmed by 2 bases and the J gene end by 0 bases; junction bases not matched to a gene: 12. From germline, CDR1 is PRHDT and CDR2 FYEKMQ (reference sequence). This CDR3 is built from 19 residues. CDR3 amino acids: CASSLTRRRGGNSYNEQFF. The CDR3 DNA follows: TGTGCCAGCAGCTTAACCCGTCGCCGGGGGGGTAACTCCTACAATGAGCAGTTCTTC. Variable domain in full (rest from reference TRBV13 and TRBJ2-1): AAGVIQSPRHLIKEKRETATLKCYPIPRHDTVYWYQQGPGQDPQFLISFYEKMQSDKGSIPDRFSAQQFSDYHSELNMSSLELGDSALYFCASSLTRRRGGNSYNEQFFGPGTRLTVL.

Turning to this clone: An end of the junction differs from the germline gene, which may be a read error. The chain has TRBV10-2 and TRBJ2-6; the D call may be TRBD1 or TRBD2 (5 bases each). The germline V gene encodes CDR1 WSHSY and CDR2 SAAADI. The CDR3 runs to 14 residues. The CDR3 region is CASSEGGGTNVLTF. CDR3 nucleotide sequence: TGCGCCAGCAGTGAGGGGGGTGGGACCAACGTCCTGACTTTC.

Notes on this clone: Sequence at one end of the junction differs from germline and may be a read error. The CDR3 here is CASDEQRGPVRRNYGHTF. The CDR3 nucleotides are TGTGCCAGCGACGAGCAGAGAGGGCCAGTCCGTCGTAACTATGGCCACACCTTC. The V gene is TRBV2, the J gene TRBJ1-2, with unresolved D. The CDR3 totals 18 residues. Germline V CDR1 and CDR2: SNHLY, FYNNEI.

The J gene is TRBJ1-3, the V gene TRBV27; D gene uncertain. Trimming pared 2 bases from V and 0 bases from J, leaving 5 bases between. This CDR3 spans 14 amino acids. CDR1 MNHEY and CDR2 SMNVEV come from the germline V gene (reference sequence). The CDR3 nucleotides are TGTGCCAGCAGTTTAGGCGTCTCTGGAAACACCATATATTTT. Translation gives CASSLGVSGNTIYF.

This clone was recorded once. The chain employs TRBV18 and TRBJ1-3; D unclear. The CDR3 covers 13 residues. CDR1 KGHSH and CDR2 LQKENI come from the germline V gene. Trimming cost V 2 bases and J 7 bases, with 9 bases left between them. DNA for the CDR3: TGTGCCAGCTCACCAGCCTTAGAGAACACCATATATTTT. Its translation: CASSPALENTIYF.

The chain joins TRBV5-1 to TRBJ1-1; the D is unclear. Trimming stripped 1 base from V and 0 bases from J, with 13 bases between. This CDR3 has 16 amino acids. CDR1 is SGHRS and CDR2 is YFSETQ in the germline V gene. CDR3 nucleotide sequence: TGCGCCAGCAGCTTGTCAACAGTTTTTCTGAACACTGAAGCTTTCTTT. Its protein is CASSLSTVFLNTEAFF.

J is TRBJ1-5 and V is TRBV11-2; D is unresolved. Germline V gene lookup returns CDR1 SGHAT and CDR2 FQNNGV. V was shortened by 3 bases and J by 0 bases, with 3 bases between the two germline ends. This CDR3 contains 13 residues. Written as DNA, the CDR3 is TGTGCCAGCAGCTTTAATAGCAATCAGCCCCAGCATTTT. Translating it yields CASSFNSNQPQHF.

The genes are TRBV19 and TRBJ1-6; D may be TRBD1 (6 bases). Germline V gene data show CDR1 as LNHDA and CDR2 as SQIVND (reference sequence). V was shortened by 6 bases and J by 4 bases, with 13 bases between the two germline ends. The CDR3 runs to 15 residues. The CDR3 is CASSQRTDYNSPLHF. CDR3 DNA: TGTGCCAGTAGCCAGAGGACAGATTATAATTCACCCCTCCACTTT.

This chain joins TRBV2 and TRBJ1-3; 12 nucleotides align to TRBD1. V lost 9 bases, J lost 4 bases, and 4 bases stayed unmatched. The CDR3 consists of 14 residues. In germline, CDR1 is SNHLY, CDR2 FYNNEI. In nucleotides, the CDR3 is TGTGCCAGATCCGGGACAGGGGGCGGAAACACCATATATTTT. Its protein product is CARSGTGGGNTIYF.

The chain links TRBV23-1 to TRBJ2-7; D is unclear. TRBV23-1 falls under the ORF class, with uncertain function. The CDR3 runs 15 residues. V dropped 4 bases and J dropped 0 bases, with 13 bases sitting between them. The CDR3, as DNA: TGCGCCAGCAGTCCGTTAAGCTCTCTCTCCTACGAGCAGTACTTC. Translation: CASSPLSSLSYEQYF.

This sequence joins TRBV4-2 and TRBJ2-3; 8 nucleotides agree with TRBD2. Germline CDR1 reads LGHNA; CDR2 reads YNFKEQ. CDR3 length: 17 residues. Losses at the gene ends were 0 bases for V and 4 bases for J; bases not matched to a gene: 9. CDR3 in DNA: TGTGCCAGCAGCCAAGATTTTAGAGCGGGGGATTCAGATACGCAGTATTTT. This codes for CASSQDFRAGDSDTQYF.

This sequence joins TRBV4-1 and TRBJ1-2, with 9 bases fitting TRBD1. Germline CDR1 reads MGHRA; CDR2 reads YSYEKL. Germline trimming cut 4 bases from V and 5 bases from J; bases unmatched to any gene: 8. This CDR3 is 15 amino acids long. The CDR3: CASSPTGGAGYGYTF. In DNA, the CDR3 is TGCGCCAGCAGCCCTACAGGGGGCGCTGGATATGGCTACACCTTC.

Only a few counts were recorded for this clone. The chain uses TRBV10-2 and TRBJ2-1, with D perhaps TRBD1 (6 bases). Trimming stripped 3 bases from V and 14 bases from J, with 11 bases between. The V gene's germline CDR1 is WSHSY and CDR2 SAAADI. This CDR3 has 11 amino acids. The CDR3 sequence: CASSDRTEEFF. Here the CDR3 DNA reads TGCGCCAGCAGTGATAGGACAGAGGAGTTCTTC.

This sequence joins TRBV6-5 and TRBJ2-5, with D possibly matching TRBD1 (6 bases). Germline assignment: CDR1 MNHEY and CDR2 SVGAGI. The CDR3 sequence is 14 residues long. V was cut by 4 bases and J by 5 bases, with 14 bases left in between. The CDR3 nucleotides are TGTGCCAGCAGTTCGTACAGGGTGCGCGAGACCCAGTACTTC. This codes for CASSSYRVRETQYF.

A single count supports this clone. The rearrangement links TRBV29-1 to TRBJ2-3, with D hard to call. The CDR3 covers 12 residues. V dropped 7 bases and J dropped 4 bases, with 12 bases sitting between them. Germline CDR1 and CDR2: SQVTM and ANQGSEA. CDR3 bases: TGCAGCGCACAAACGGGCCCAGATACGCAGTATTTT. Amino acid sequence: CSAQTGPDTQYF.

The CDR3 spells CASSQEVRYQETQYF. In DNA, the CDR3 is TGCGCCAGCAGCCAAGAAGTTAGGTACCAAGAGACCCAGTACTTC. The chain couples TRBV4-1 to TRBJ2-5, with D hard to call. The germline gives CDR1 MGHRA, CDR2 YSYEKL. This CDR3 is 15 amino acids long. Trimming took 0 bases from V and 0 from J, leaving 8 bases between them.

This clone was seen once. The genes are TRBV5-5 and TRBJ1-2; 8 bases agree with TRBD1. This CDR3 contains 13 residues. The germline CDR1 and CDR2 sequences are SGHKS and YYEKEE (reference sequence). The J segment lost 2 bases and the V segment lost 7 bases, leaving 4 bases of the junction unmatched. This CDR3 reads CASGGQGNYGYTF. Here the CDR3 DNA reads TGTGCCAGCGGTGGACAGGGAAACTATGGCTACACCTTC.